The entry below describes one TCR beta chain. Its target is unknown. Regions amplified from RNA transcripts were the TCR beta CDR3 regions. HTBI primers were the set used in a first-round RT-PCR of the TCR CDR3. TCRdb recomputed calls from the multiplex PCR reads with MiXCR, one row per CDR3 protein. The sample includes 700,000 or so distinct CDR3 sequences, around 13% of them seen just once. From 8.5 to 10 ml of fresh peripheral blood, PBMCs were isolated. The record originates from a study of T cells in Graves' hyperthyroidism and ophthalmopathy. Broader study findings: The majority of expanded thyroid clonotypes above 0.001 also appeared in blood. Model-based prediction identified ophthalmopathy a median 6.5 months prior to its onset.

The ends lost 6 bases at V and 6 bases at J; junction bases unmatched: 5. Germline values: CDR1 MNHNS, CDR2 SASEGT. The CDR3 totals 14 residues. Sequenced input: blood. V and J are TRBV6-1 and TRBJ2-2; 9 bases fit TRBD1. The sequence was collected from a woman aged 50 to 60 with Graves' ophthalmopathy. In nucleotides, the CDR3 is TGTGCCAGCAGAGCGGGACAGGGTCCCGGGGAGCTGTTTTTT. Its translation is CASRAGQGPGELFF.